These 24 T cell receptor beta chains were sequenced from one sample in a study of Graves' ophthalmopathy and Graves' hyperthyroidism. Beta-chain TCR CDR3 regions were amplified from RNA transcripts. HTBI primers were employed in first-round RT-PCR, then a second-round multiplex PCR followed. TCRdb passed the multiplex PCR reads through MiXCR, listing each CDR3 protein once. The table includes around 340,000 distinct CDR3 sequences, about a sixth detected once. What was sequenced was peripheral blood. Every receptor here comes from an adult man with Graves' ophthalmopathy.

This sequence joins TRBV2 and TRBJ2-2; 12 positions agree with TRBD2. Per the germline V gene, CDR1 is SNHLY and CDR2 is FYNNEI. V dropped 3 bases and J dropped 3; count of bases not matched to a gene: 17. The CDR3 consists of 21 residues. CDR3 loop: CASSDGQQASGLAGHTGELFF. The DNA for the CDR3 is TGTGCCAGCAGTGATGGCCAGCAGGCATCGGGACTAGCGGGCCACACCGGGGAGCTGTTTTTT. Looking up the rest from reference TRBV2 and TRBJ2-2 gives the full variable domain: EPEVTQTPSHQVTQMGQEVILRCVPISNHLYFYWYRQILGQKVEFLVSFYNNEISEKSEIFDDQFSVERPDGSNFTLKIRSTKLEDSAMYFCASSDGQQASGLAGHTGELFFGEGSRLTVL.

The chain employs TRBV11-2 and TRBJ2-7, with 9 bases that match TRBD1. The tail of the sequence fits TRBJ2-1 better, so the J call may be wrong. This CDR3 region has 14 residues. CDR1 SGHAT and CDR2 FQNNGV come from the germline V gene. This CDR3 is CASSKMTGGGEQFF. The CDR3 bases are TGTGCCAGCAGCAAAATGACAGGGGGGGGAGAGCAGTTCTTC.

This clonotype was seen at least ten times. The J gene is TRBJ1-6, the V gene TRBV6-1, with 7 positions matching TRBD1. CDR3 length equals 16 residues. The germline V gene has CDR1 MNHNS and CDR2 SASEGT. Trimming cost V 6 bases and J 6 bases; bases outside gene matches: 11. The CDR3 coding sequence is TGTGCCAGCAGCGCCCCCGGGACAGACTTTAATTCACCCCTCCACTTT. This encodes CASSAPGTDFNSPLHF.

This clonotype has more than one count but fewer than ten. The gene calls are TRBV6-1 and TRBJ1-6, with D possibly TRBD1 on 5 matching bases. Trimming took 7 bases from V and 10 from J, leaving 11 bases between them. CDR3 length: 12 amino acids. CDR1 and CDR2 from the germline V gene are MNHNS and SASEGT. The CDR3 sequence: CASKPGNSPLHF. In DNA, the CDR3 is TGTGCCAGCAAGCCAGGGAACTCACCCCTCCACTTT.

The table lists this clonotype with many counts. The genes are TRBV7-2 and TRBJ2-5, with D possibly being TRBD1 (6 bases). Germline lookup yields CDR1 SGHTA and CDR2 FQGNSA. This CDR3 spans 12 amino acids. V lost 4 bases and J lost 9, with 12 bases in between. The chain's CDR3 is CASSSGAAPQYF. The DNA of the CDR3 is TGTGCCAGCAGCTCAGGGGCGGCGCCCCAGTACTTC.

This clonotype was seen ten or more times. The chain uses TRBV7-3 and TRBJ2-7; the D gene is possibly TRBD1 (5 bases). This CDR3 region has 15 residues. V was trimmed by 2 bases and J by 6 bases, leaving 17 bases between them. Per germline, CDR1 SGHTA and CDR2 FQGTGA. CDR3 DNA: TGTGCCAGCAGCTTAGGGGCGATACCTACGGGCGAGCAGTACTTC. It codes for CASSLGAIPTGEQYF.

This clonotype came up many times. The rearrangement joins TRBV6-2 or TRBV6-3 to TRBJ2-5; either TRBD1 or TRBD2 may fit D (5 bases each). Trimming removed 8 bases from V and 7 bases from J, with 23 bases in between. The CDR3 length is 15 residues. Germline V gene lookup returns CDR1 MNHEY and CDR2 SVGEGT. The chain's CDR3 is CASHLEESGRGTQYF. The CDR3 DNA is TGTGCCAGCCATCTGGAGGAGTCAGGGAGAGGGACCCAGTACTTC.

This clonotype was recorded at least ten times. V and J are TRBV20-1 and TRBJ1-2, with D possibly matching TRBD1 (5 bases). The germline CDR1 and CDR2 sequences are DFQATT and SNEGSKA (reference sequence). Trimming removed 8 bases at V and 8 bases at J, with 15 bases between. The CDR3 spans 11 residues. CDR3 sequence: CSSPRGGGYTF. The CDR3 nucleotides read TGCAGTTCTCCCCGGGGCGGCGGCTACACCTTC.

This rearrangement joins TRBV5-1 to TRBJ2-7; 10 bases align to TRBD1. CDR3 length: 15 amino acids. Germline CDR1 is SGHRS and CDR2 is YFSETQ. Trimming removed 2 bases from V and 5 bases from J; junction bases left unmatched: 7. This chain's CDR3 is CASSLLGQGRDEQYF. The CDR3 region has the DNA TGCGCCAGCAGCTTACTGGGACAGGGGAGAGACGAGCAGTACTTC.

This clonotype has ten or more counts. The chain is built from TRBV3-1 and TRBJ1-1, with a weak D call TRBD1 (5 bases). The CDR3 is 14 residues long. The germline gives CDR1 LGHDT, CDR2 YNNKEL (reference sequence). V was shortened by 3 bases and J by 2 bases, with 10 bases between the two germline ends. CDR3 protein: CASSHVDRNTEAFF. CDR3 nucleotides: TGTGCCAGCAGCCATGTAGACAGAAACACTGAAGCTTTCTTT.

This chain's CDR3 is CASSEPGGSHYEQYF. CDR3 DNA: TGTGCCAGCAGTGAACCGGGTGGCTCCCACTACGAGCAGTACTTC. The J gene is TRBJ2-7, the V gene TRBV6-1; D call uncertain. The CDR3 length is 15 residues. The germline V gene encodes CDR1 MNHNS and CDR2 SASEGT. The V and J ends lost 2 bases and 3 bases respectively, with 14 bases between them.

This chain links TRBV30 with TRBJ2-2; D ambiguous. The V and J ends lost 4 bases and 3 bases respectively, with 15 bases between them. The germline V gene has CDR1 GTSNPN and CDR2 SVGIG (reference sequence). The CDR3 extends over 15 amino acids. CDR3 loop: CAWKTGDVDTGELFF. Written as DNA, the CDR3 is TGTGCCTGGAAAACGGGCGACGTGGACACCGGGGAGCTGTTTTTT.

This clonotype has ten or more counts. This chain joins TRBV24-1 and TRBJ1-5, with a tentative D call TRBD1 (6 bases). Trimming stripped 2 bases from V and 2 bases from J, with 12 bases between. The CDR3 is 16 residues long. Germline assignment: CDR1 KGHDR and CDR2 SFDVKD. DNA of the CDR3: TGTGCCACCAGTGATTCAACAGGGAGGGGCAATCAGCCCCAGCATTTT. This gives the protein CATSDSTGRGNQPQHF.

This clonotype was seen only once. The chain links TRBV7-9 to TRBJ2-5; 8 nucleotides line up with TRBD1. The CDR3 length is 16 residues. Trimming at V came to 7 bases and at J to 3 bases, leaving 13 bases not matched to a gene. Germline V gene lookup returns CDR1 SEHNR and CDR2 FQNEAQ (reference sequence). The DNA of the CDR3 is TGTGCCAGCACCCCGGGGGCAGGGGGCAAGGAAGAGACCCAGTACTTC. This sequence encodes CASTPGAGGKEETQYF.

This clonotype was seen repeatedly, ten times or more. The chain combines TRBV28 with TRBJ1-2; D remains ambiguous. With 2 bases removed from V and 0 bases from J, the gap between germline ends came to 13 bases. The CDR3 covers 16 residues. Germline lookup yields CDR1 MDHEN and CDR2 SYDVKM. CDR3 in amino acids: CASSLNEGPSNYGYTF. CDR3 DNA sequence: TGTGCCAGCAGTTTAAATGAGGGCCCCTCTAACTATGGCTACACCTTC.

In this sample, this clonotype turned up many times. The chain recombines TRBV20-1 with TRBJ1-5; possible D gene TRBD1, 6 bases. The CDR3 sequence is 15 residues long. Germline CDR1 is DFQATT and CDR2 is SNEGSKA (reference sequence). Trimming shortened V by 2 bases and J by 3 bases, and 14 bases separated the two germline ends. CDR3 sequence reads: CSARNQQGDNQPQHF. The CDR3 nucleotides read TGCAGTGCTAGAAATCAACAGGGAGACAATCAGCCCCAGCATTTT.

V usage is TRBV20-1 and J usage is TRBJ2-5, with 7 positions matching TRBD1. Germline V lookup: CDR1 DFQATT, CDR2 SNEGSKA (reference sequence). This CDR3 comprises 14 residues. J gave up 3 bases and V 3 bases, and 7 bases lay outside the gene matches. CDR3 loop: CSASPGQPKETQYF. The CDR3 DNA follows: TGCAGTGCTAGTCCGGGACAGCCCAAAGAGACCCAGTACTTC.

At least ten counts were recorded for this clonotype. The chain has TRBV19 and TRBJ1-5; a possible D gene is TRBD1 (5 bases). The length of the CDR3 is 14 residues. V lost 3 bases to trimming and J lost 4 bases, with 10 bases between them. Germline V gene sequence: CDR1 LNHDA, CDR2 SQIVND (reference sequence). CDR3 region: CASSITGENQPQHF. The CDR3 DNA follows: TGTGCCAGTAGTATCACAGGAGAGAATCAGCCCCAGCATTTT.

There are a few counts of this clonotype. J is TRBJ2-2 and V is TRBV5-1; tentative D call: TRBD1 (5 bases). CDR1 SGHRS and CDR2 YFSETQ come from the germline V gene. Trimming left V 1 base short and J 4 bases short, with 14 bases between. This CDR3 has 16 amino acids. Written as DNA, the CDR3 is TGCGCCAGCAGCTTGTCGGGCAGGGCATCCACCGGGGAGCTGTTTTTT. Its translation is CASSLSGRASTGELFF. Based on the CDR3 plus reference TRBV5-1 and TRBJ2-2, the full variable domain is KAGVTQTPRYLIKTRGQQVTLSCSPISGHRSVSWYQQTPGQGLQFLFEYFSETQRNKGNFPGRFSGRQFSNSRSEMNVSTLELGDSALYLCASSLSGRASTGELFFGEGSRLTVL.

This clonotype appeared many times. The chain employs TRBV28 and TRBJ1-5; D not resolved. The CDR3 loop spans 13 amino acids. The germline CDR1 and CDR2 sequences are MDHEN and SYDVKM. Between the trimmed V and J ends, which lost 7 bases and 3 bases, there was a span of 10 bases. The CDR3 sequence: CASKEGINQPQHF. The CDR3 DNA reads TGTGCCAGCAAGGAAGGAATCAATCAGCCCCAGCATTTT.

The V gene is TRBV6-1, the J gene TRBJ1-1; no definite D call. Germline CDR1 MNHNS, CDR2 SASEGT. The length of the CDR3 is 13 residues. V gave up 7 bases and J gave up 4 bases, with 13 bases separating them. CDR3 in amino acids: CASTPWESTEAFF. CDR3 in DNA: TGTGCCAGCACCCCATGGGAGAGCACTGAAGCTTTCTTT.

In its sample, this clonotype was seen once. This rearrangement joins TRBV6-9 to TRBJ1-1; 9 bases align to TRBD1. The trim removed 7 bases at V and 1 base at J, leaving 7 bases unmatched. This CDR3 spans 15 amino acids. Germline CDR1 MNHGY, CDR2 SVAAGI. This CDR3 reads CASIPGQGSNTEAFF. CDR3 in DNA: TGTGCCAGCATCCCGGGACAGGGCTCGAACACTGAAGCTTTCTTT.

This clonotype was observed at least ten times. V usage is TRBV18 and J usage is TRBJ1-2; TRBD1 matches at 9 bases. V lost 3 bases to trimming and J lost 3 bases; unmatched junction nucleotides: 11. The CDR3 covers 17 residues. CDR1 and CDR2 from the germline V gene are KGHSH and LQKENI. CDR3 in amino acids: CASSPPIGQGFYYGYTF. In DNA, the CDR3 is TGTGCCAGCTCACCGCCCATTGGACAGGGGTTTTACTATGGCTACACCTTC.

This clonotype was seen many times. The rearrangement joins TRBV10-3 to TRBJ1-2; D uncertain. The V gene lost 4 bases and the J gene lost 8 bases, with 8 bases spanning the gap. The length of the CDR3 is 11 residues. The germline gives CDR1 ENHRY, CDR2 SYGVKD. The CDR3 loop reads CAISGTNGYTF. CDR3 DNA: TGTGCCATCAGTGGCACCAACGGCTACACCTTC.